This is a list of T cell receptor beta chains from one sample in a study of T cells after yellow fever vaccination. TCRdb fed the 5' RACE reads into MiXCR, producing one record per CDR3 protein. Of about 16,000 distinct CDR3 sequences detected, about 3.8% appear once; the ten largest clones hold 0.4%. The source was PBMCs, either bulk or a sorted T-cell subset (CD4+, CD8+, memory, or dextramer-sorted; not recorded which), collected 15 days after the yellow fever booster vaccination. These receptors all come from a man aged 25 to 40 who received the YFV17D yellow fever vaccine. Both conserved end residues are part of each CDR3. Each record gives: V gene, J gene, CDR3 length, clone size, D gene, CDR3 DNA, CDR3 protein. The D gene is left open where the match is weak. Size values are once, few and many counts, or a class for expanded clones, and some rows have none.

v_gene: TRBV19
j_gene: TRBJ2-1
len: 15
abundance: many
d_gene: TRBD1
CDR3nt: TGTGCCAGTAGTACCACAGGGGGCCTCGGCAATGAGCAGTTCTTC
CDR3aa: CASSTTGGLGNEQFF

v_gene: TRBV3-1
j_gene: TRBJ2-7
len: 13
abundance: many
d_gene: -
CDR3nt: TGTGCCAGCAGCCAAGCAACTAGAGCCGAGCAGTACTTC
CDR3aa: CASSQATRAEQYF

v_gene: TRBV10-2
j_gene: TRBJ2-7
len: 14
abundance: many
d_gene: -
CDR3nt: TGCGCCAGCAGTGAGACCGCCCCGGCCTACGAGCAGTACTTC
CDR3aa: CASSETAPAYEQYF

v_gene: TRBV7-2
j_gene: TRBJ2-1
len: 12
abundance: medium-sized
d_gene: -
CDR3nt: TGTGCCAGCAGCTTAGCCGTCAATGAGCAGTTCTTC
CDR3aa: CASSLAVNEQFF

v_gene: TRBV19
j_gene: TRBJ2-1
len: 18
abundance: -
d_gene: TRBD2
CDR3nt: TGTGCCAGTAGTATACTACCCAGCGGGAGGGTCCTCTACAATGAGCAGTTCTTC
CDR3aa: CASSILPSGRVLYNEQFF

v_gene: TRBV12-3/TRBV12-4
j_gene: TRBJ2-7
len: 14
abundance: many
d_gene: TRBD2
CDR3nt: TGTGCCAGCAGTCCCCCTAGCGGCAGCTACGAGCAGTACTTC
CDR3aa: CASSPPSGSYEQYF

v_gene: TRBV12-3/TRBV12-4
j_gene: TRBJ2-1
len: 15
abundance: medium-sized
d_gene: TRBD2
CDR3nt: TGTGCCAGCAGTTTATCTAGCGGGAGTTGGAATGAGCAGTTCTTC
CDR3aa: CASSLSSGSWNEQFF

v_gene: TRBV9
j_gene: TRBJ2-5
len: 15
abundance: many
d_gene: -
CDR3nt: TGTGCCAGCAGCGCTTCTGCGGGACTCCAAGAGACCCAGTACTTC
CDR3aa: CASSASAGLQETQYF

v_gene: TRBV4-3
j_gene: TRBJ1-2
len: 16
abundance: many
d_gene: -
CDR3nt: TGCGCCAGCAGCCAGGAGGAAACAACAGGGAGGGGAGGCTACACCTTC
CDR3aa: CASSQEETTGRGGYTF

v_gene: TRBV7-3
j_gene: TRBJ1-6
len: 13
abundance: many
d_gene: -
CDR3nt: TGTGCCAGCAGCTTAGACATGGAGGCACCCCTCCACTTT
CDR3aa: CASSLDMEAPLHF

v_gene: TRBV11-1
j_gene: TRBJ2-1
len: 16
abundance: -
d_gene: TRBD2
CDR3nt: TGTGCCAGCAGAATAGCGGGAGGTCCAACCTACAATGAGCAGTTCTTC
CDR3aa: CASRIAGGPTYNEQFF

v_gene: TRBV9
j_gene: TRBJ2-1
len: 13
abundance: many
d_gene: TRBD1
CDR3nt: TGTGCCAGCAGCGCAGTCGCCGGGACAGGCGAGTTCTTC
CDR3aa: CASSAVAGTGEFF

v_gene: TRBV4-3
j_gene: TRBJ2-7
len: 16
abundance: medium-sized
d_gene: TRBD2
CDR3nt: TGCGCCAGCAGCCAAGAGTTAGCGGGAGAGTTCTACGAGCAGTACTTC
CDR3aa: CASSQELAGEFYEQYF

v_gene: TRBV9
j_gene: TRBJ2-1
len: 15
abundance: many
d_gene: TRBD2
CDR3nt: TGTGCCAGCAGCGCCGGGACTAGCGGGAACAATGAGCAGTTCTTC
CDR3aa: CASSAGTSGNNEQFF

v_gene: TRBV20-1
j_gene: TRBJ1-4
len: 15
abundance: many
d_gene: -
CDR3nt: TGCAGTGCTAGAGGTCGGGGCAGGAGGTTTGAAAAACTGTTTTTT
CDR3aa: CSARGRGRRFEKLFF

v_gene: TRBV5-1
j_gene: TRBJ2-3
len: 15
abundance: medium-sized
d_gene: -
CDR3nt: TGCGCCAGCAGCTTAATGGGGGACAGCACAGATACGCAGTATTTT
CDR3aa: CASSLMGDSTDTQYF

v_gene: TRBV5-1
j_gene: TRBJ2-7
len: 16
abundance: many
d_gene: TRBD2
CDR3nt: TGCGCCAGCAGCCCCTCGACTAGCGGGGGTACCTACGAGCAGTACTTC
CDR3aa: CASSPSTSGGTYEQYF

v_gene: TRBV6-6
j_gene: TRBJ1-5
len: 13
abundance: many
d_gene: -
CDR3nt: TGTGCCAGCGTGGAGTATGGCAATCAGCCCCAGCATTTT
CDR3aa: CASVEYGNQPQHF

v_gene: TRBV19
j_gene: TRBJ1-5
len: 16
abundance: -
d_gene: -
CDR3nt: TGTGCCAGTAGTCCCCGGCGACAGGTTAGCAATCAGCCCCAGCATTTT
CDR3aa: CASSPRRQVSNQPQHF

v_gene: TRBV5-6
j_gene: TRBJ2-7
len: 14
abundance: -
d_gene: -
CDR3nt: TGTGCCAGCAGCCCCGGACCCCTTTCCTACGAGCAGTACTTC
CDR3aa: CASSPGPLSYEQYF

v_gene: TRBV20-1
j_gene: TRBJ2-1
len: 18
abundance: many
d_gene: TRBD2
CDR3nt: TGCAGTGCTAGAGAGACTAGCGGGAGTGGTGGCGCCTACAATGAGCAGTTCTTC
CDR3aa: CSARETSGSGGAYNEQFF

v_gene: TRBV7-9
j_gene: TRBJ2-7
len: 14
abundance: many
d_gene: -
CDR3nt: TGTGCCAGCAGCTTCGACCGTAGCAGCTACGAGCAGTACTTC
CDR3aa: CASSFDRSSYEQYF

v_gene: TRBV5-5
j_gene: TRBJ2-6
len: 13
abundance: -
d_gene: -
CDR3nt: TGTGCCAGCAGCCCACCTGGGGCCAACGTCCTGACTTTC
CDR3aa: CASSPPGANVLTF

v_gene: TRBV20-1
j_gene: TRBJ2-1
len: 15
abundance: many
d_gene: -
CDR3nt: TGCAGTGCTACCTCCAGCGCGAGCTCCTACAATGAGCAGTTCTTC
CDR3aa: CSATSSASSYNEQFF

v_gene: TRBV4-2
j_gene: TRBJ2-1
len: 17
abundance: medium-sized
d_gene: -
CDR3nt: TGTGCCAGCAGCCCTGGGGGACCTCCGAGCTCCTACAATGAGCAGTTCTTC
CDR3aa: CASSPGGPPSSYNEQFF

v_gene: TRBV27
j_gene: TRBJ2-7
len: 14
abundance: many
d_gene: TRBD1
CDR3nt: TGTGCCAGCAGCCCAGGGGACAGGGTCTACGAGCAGTACTTC
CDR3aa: CASSPGDRVYEQYF

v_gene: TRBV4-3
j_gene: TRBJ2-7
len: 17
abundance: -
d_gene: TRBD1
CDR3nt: TGCAACAGCAGCCAAGAGACAGGGGGCGACCGTGGGTACGAGCAGTACTTC
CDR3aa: CNSSQETGGDRGYEQYF

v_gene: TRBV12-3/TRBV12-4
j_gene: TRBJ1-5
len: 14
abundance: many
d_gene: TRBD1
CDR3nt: TGTGCCAGCAGTTTGGGGACAGGTAATCAGCCCCAGCATTTT
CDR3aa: CASSLGTGNQPQHF

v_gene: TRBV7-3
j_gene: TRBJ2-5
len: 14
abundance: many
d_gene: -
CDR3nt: TGTGCCAGCAGCTTAACCCCCGTGTCCGAGACCCAGTACTTC
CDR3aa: CASSLTPVSETQYF

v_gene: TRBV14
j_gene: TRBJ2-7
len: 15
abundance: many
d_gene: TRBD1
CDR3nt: TGTGCCAGCAGCGTCGGACAGGGGTACCTCTACGAGCAGTACTTC
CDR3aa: CASSVGQGYLYEQYF

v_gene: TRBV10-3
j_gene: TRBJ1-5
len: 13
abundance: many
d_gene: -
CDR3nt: TGTGCCATCAGTGGCATTGAGGGTCAGCCCCAGCATTTT
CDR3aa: CAISGIEGQPQHF

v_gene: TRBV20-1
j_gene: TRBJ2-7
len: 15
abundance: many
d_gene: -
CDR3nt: TGCAGTGCACCCCCTCTAGGCAAGGACTACCACGAGCAGTACTTC
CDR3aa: CSAPPLGKDYHEQYF

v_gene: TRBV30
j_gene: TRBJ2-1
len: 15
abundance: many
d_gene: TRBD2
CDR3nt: TGTGCCCGTTTTGCCGGGACTACGGGCTACAATGAGCAGTTCTTC
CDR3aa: CARFAGTTGYNEQFF

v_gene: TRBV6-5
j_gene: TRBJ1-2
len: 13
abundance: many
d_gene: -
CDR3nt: TGTGCCAGCAGTTACTCGAGAATATATGGCTACACCTTC
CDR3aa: CASSYSRIYGYTF

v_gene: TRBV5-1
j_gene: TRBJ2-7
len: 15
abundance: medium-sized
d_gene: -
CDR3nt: TGCGCCAGCAGCTTGGCGGGGGACAGCTCCTACGAGCAGTACTTC
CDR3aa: CASSLAGDSSYEQYF

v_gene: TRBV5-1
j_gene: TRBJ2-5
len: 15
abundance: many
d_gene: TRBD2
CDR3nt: TGCGCCAGCAGCCCCACGGGGGGGCGACAAGAGACCCAGTACTTC
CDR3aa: CASSPTGGRQETQYF

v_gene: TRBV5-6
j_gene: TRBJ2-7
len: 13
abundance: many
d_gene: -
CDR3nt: TGTGCCAGCAGCTTCGACAGTGGATACGAGCAGTACTTC
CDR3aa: CASSFDSGYEQYF

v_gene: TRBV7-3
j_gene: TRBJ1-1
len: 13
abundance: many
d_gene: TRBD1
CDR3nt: TGTGCCAGCAGCTTATGGGACAGGGGTGAAACTTTCTTT
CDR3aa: CASSLWDRGETFF

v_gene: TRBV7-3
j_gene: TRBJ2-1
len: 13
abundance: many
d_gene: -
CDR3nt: TGTGCCAGCAGCTTAACACTAAACAATGAGCAGTTCTTC
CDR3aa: CASSLTLNNEQFF

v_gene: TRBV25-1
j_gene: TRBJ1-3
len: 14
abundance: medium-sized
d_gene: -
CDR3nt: TGTGCCAGCAGTGAATGGGGGAACGGAAACACCATATATTTT
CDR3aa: CASSEWGNGNTIYF

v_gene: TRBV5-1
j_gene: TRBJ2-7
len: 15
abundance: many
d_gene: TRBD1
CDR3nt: TGCGCCAGCAGCTTGGGGGGACAGGGGGCGCCCGAGCAGTACTTC
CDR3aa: CASSLGGQGAPEQYF

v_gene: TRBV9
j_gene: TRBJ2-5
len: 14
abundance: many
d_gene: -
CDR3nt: TGTGCCAGCAGCGTATCTACAACTAGGGGGACCCAGTACTTC
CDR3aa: CASSVSTTRGTQYF

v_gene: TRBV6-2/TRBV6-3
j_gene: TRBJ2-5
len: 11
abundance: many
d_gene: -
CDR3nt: TGTGCCGGGGGGCTGGGAGAGACCCAGTACTTC
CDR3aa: CAGGLGETQYF

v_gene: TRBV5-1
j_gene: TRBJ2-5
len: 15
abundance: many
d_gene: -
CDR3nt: TGCGCCAGCAGCGGACCGCCACGTTCACAAGAGACCCAGTACTTC
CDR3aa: CASSGPPRSQETQYF

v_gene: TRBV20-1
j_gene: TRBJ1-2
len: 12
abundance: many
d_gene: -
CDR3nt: TGCAGTGCTAGAGACGAAGGATATGGCTACACCTTC
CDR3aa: CSARDEGYGYTF

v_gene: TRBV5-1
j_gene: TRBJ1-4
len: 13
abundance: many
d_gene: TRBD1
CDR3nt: TGCGCCAGCAGCTTCGGACAGGGGGAAAAACTGTTTTTT
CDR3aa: CASSFGQGEKLFF

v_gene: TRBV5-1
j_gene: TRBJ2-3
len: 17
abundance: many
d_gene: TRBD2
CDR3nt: TGCGCCAGCAGGGGACTACCGGGGGTGGAAAGTACAGATACGCAGTATTTT
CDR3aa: CASRGLPGVESTDTQYF

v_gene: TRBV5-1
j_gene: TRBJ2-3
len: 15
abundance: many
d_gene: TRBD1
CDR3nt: TGCGCCAGCAGCTATGGACAGGGCTTAGGTGATACGCAGTATTTT
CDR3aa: CASSYGQGLGDTQYF

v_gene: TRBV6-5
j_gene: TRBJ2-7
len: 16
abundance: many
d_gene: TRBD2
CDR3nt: TGTGCCAGCAGTTATCTACTAGCGGGAGGGCCCTACGAGCAGTACTTC
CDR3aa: CASSYLLAGGPYEQYF

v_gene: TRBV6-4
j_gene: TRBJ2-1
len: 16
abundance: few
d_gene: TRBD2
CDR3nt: TGTGCCAGCAGTGAAATTCCCGGGACTAGACGCAATGAGCAGTTCTTC
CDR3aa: CASSEIPGTRRNEQFF

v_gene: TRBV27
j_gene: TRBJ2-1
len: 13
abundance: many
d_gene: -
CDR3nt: TGTGCCAGCAGTTCCCTGGGGGTACCTGAGCAGTTCTTC
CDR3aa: CASSSLGVPEQFF

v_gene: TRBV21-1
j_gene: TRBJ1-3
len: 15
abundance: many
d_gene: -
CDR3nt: TGTGCCAGCAGCAAAGCGCGGTCCTCTGGAAACACCATATATTTT
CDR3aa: CASSKARSSGNTIYF

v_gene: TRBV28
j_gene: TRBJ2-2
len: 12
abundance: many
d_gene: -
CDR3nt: TGTGCCAGCAATCAGAACACCGGGGAGCTGTTTTTT
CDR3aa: CASNQNTGELFF

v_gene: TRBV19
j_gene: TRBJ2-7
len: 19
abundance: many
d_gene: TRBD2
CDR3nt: TGTGCCAGTAGTATGACCGGGACTAGAAGTTTAATTGGGTTCTACGAGCAGTACTTC
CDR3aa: CASSMTGTRSLIGFYEQYF